This entry is about one T cell receptor (beta chain). The antigen is not known. This sample stems from a study of T cell responses to AZD1222 COVID-19 vaccine. Study-wide results and limits: The reported proportion of spike-specific TCRs targeting unmutated variant regions was nearly half. Most donors were white British and more were female, and clonal diversity was possibly underestimated.

Sequenced by immunoSEQ multiplex PCR; TCRdb stores in-frame clones only, minus some. The profile shows around 170,000 clones, around 93% of them singletons. Per germline, CDR1 LNHNV and CDR2 YYDKDF (reference sequence). This CDR3 is 17 amino acids long. Trimming at V came to 3 bases and at J to 6 bases, leaving 8 bases not matched to a gene. The receptor was derived from an adult in good health. This specimen consisted of peripheral blood, obtained on day 0 of AZD1222 vaccination. The chain couples TRBV15 to TRBJ2-1, with 13 positions matching TRBD2. This CDR3 reads CATSSTLAGGLGNEQFF. The CDR3 nucleotides are TGTGCCACCAGCAGCACACTAGCGGGAGGGCTCGGCAATGAGCAGTTCTTC.